This TCR beta chain was identified during a study of blood T cells in healthy people across ages. Using a J-beta primer mix together with a sample-barcoded 5' primer, a second PCR was run for roughly 7 to 12 cycles. Using its own MiXCR run on the 5' RACE reads, TCRdb lists one record per CDR3 protein. The profile shows 500,000 to 700,000 distinct CDR3 sequences, about 30% of them singletons. The ends were cut back, 0 bases at V and 6 bases at J, with 12 bases in the middle. Germline V gene lookup returns CDR1 DFQATT and CDR2 SNEGSKA (reference sequence). The CDR3 extends over 13 amino acids. This clonotype was observed at least ten times.

V gene TRBV20-1 combines with J gene TRBJ2-7; TRBD2 is a possible D gene (5 bases). The clonotype comes from a woman of 80 years or more in good health. Specimen: blood. CDR3 loop: CSARDKGEGEQYF. The CDR3 DNA reads TGCAGTGCTAGAGATAAGGGAGAGGGCGAGCAGTACTTC.